The clone carrying this T cell receptor beta chain was detected many times. Its specificity is not known. RNA transcripts served as the template for amplifying TCR beta CDR3 regions. HTBI primers were the set used in a first-round RT-PCR of the TCR CDR3. TCRdb ran MiXCR on the multiplex PCR reads and lists one entry per CDR3 protein. The sample contains around 350,000 distinct CDR3 sequences, around 13% of which appear only once. This specimen belongs to a study of T cells in Graves' hyperthyroidism and ophthalmopathy. CDR1 is MDHEN, CDR2 SYDVKM, per germline. The CDR3 has 16 residues. Trimming at V came to 5 bases and at J to 0 bases, leaving 4 bases not matched to a gene. Study results and limitations: Among thyroid clonotypes expanded above 0.001, most also appeared in blood.

The sample comprised blood. The TCR was taken from a woman between 18 and 29 years old with Graves' hyperthyroidism. The V call is TRBV28, the J call TRBJ2-5; 12 bases fit TRBD2. The CDR3 coding sequence is TGTGCCAGCAGTCGGACTAGCGGGAATAACCAAGAGACCCAGTACTTC. This codes for CASSRTSGNNQETQYF.